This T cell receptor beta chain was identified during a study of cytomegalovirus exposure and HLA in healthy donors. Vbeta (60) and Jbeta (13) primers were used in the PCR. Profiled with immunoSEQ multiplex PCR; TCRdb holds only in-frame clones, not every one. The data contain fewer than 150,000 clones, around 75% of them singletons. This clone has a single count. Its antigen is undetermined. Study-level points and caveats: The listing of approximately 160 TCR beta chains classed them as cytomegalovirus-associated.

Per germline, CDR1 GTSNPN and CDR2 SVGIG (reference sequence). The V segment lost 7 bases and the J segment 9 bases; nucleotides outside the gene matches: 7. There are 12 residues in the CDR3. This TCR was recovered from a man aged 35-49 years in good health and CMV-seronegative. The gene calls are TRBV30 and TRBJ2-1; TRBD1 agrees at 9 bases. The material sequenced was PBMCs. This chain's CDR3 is CASGTGGGEQFF. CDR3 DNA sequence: TGTGCCTCCGGAACAGGGGGCGGTGAGCAGTTCTTC.